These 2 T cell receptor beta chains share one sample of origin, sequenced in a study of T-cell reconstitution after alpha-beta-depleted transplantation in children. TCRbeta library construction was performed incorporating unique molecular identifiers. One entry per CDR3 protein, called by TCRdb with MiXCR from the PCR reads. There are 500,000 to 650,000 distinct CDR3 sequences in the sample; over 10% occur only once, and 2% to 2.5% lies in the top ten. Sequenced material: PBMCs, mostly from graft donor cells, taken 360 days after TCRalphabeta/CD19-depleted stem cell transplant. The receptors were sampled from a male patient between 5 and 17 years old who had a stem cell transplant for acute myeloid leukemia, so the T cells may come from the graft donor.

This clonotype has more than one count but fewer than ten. The CDR3 loop is CASSRGAVIFPGELFF. The CDR3 DNA reads TGTGCCAGCAGCCGAGGGGCTGTTATATTCCCCGGGGAGCTGTTTTTT. The chain is built from TRBV4-2 and TRBJ2-2; either TRBD1 or TRBD2 may fit D (5 bases each). Trimming shortened V by 4 bases and J by 6 bases, and 18 bases separated the two germline ends. This CDR3 spans 16 amino acids. CDR1 LGHNA and CDR2 YNFKEQ come from the germline V gene.

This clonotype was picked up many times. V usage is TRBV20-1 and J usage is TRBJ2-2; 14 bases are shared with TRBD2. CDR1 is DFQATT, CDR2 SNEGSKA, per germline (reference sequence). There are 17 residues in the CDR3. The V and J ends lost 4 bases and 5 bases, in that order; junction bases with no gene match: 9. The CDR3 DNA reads TGCAGTGCTAAGGGACTAGCGGGAGTGGCATGGACCGGGGAGCTGTTTTTT. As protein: CSAKGLAGVAWTGELFF.